This T cell receptor beta chain was sequenced during a study of cytomegalovirus exposure and HLA in healthy donors. Measured with immunoSEQ multiplex PCR; TCRdb has only the in-frame clones, and not every one. The sample shows 180,000 or so clones, 87% of them seen only once. Germline CDR1 reads SGHTA; CDR2 reads FQGNSA. V was trimmed by 1 base and J by 0 bases, leaving 8 bases between them. This CDR3 region has 15 residues. The material sequenced was PBMCs. The chain is built from TRBV7-2 and TRBJ2-3; unclear D gene. The receptor comes from a woman aged 25 to 45 in good health and CMV-seronegative. The CDR3 DNA is TGTGCCAGCAGCTTAGGTCTGACTAGCACAGATACGCAGTATTTT. It translates to CASSLGLTSTDTQYF.